These 24 T cell receptor beta chains came from one sample sequenced in a study of T cell changes during pregnancy in multiple sclerosis. Sequenced by immunoSEQ multiplex PCR; TCRdb stores in-frame clones only, minus some. This table holds 15,000 to 20,000 clones, 80% to 90% found once. The sample consisted of CD8+ T cells from peripheral blood mononuclear cells, taken in the third trimester of pregnancy. Source of these receptors: a female donor in good health, enrolled as a control in a pregnancy study.

The chain employs TRBV6-5 and TRBJ2-2; tentatively, D is TRBD1 (5 bases). The CDR3 has 15 residues. Germline-derived CDR1 and CDR2 are MNHEY and SVGAGI. V shed 7 bases and J shed 1 base, with 13 bases lying between them. CDR3 protein: CASTQGDRNTGELFF. CDR3 DNA: TGTGCCAGCACCCAGGGCGACAGGAACACCGGGGAGCTGTTTTTT.

This chain joins TRBV9 and TRBJ2-5; possible D gene TRBD2, 6 bases. Germline CDR1 and CDR2: SGDLS and YYNGEE. There are 11 residues in the CDR3. Trimming cost V 3 bases and J 9 bases, with 9 bases left between them. CDR3 in amino acids: CASSAGEAQYF. CDR3 sequence (DNA): TGTGCCAGCAGCGCTGGGGAGGCCCAGTACTTC.

The chain carries TRBV2 and TRBJ1-2; D unclear. The CDR3 loop spans 13 amino acids. CDR1 is SNHLY, CDR2 FYNNEI, per germline. With 2 bases removed from V and 8 bases from J, the gap between germline ends came to 12 bases. CDR3 nucleotide sequence: TGTGCCAGCAGTGAATCAGGCCTTAGGGGCTACACCTTC. Encoded protein: CASSESGLRGYTF.

This clone was detected a few times. The chain links TRBV28 to TRBJ2-3, with 12 bases identical to TRBD2. The CDR3 sequence is 15 residues long. V gave up 6 bases and J gave up 3 bases; unmatched junction bases: 4. Germline V gene sequence: CDR1 MDHEN, CDR2 SYDVKM. In DNA form, the CDR3 reads TGTGCCAGCAGCCCTAGCGGGAGGGTAACAGATACGCAGTATTTT. This encodes CASSPSGRVTDTQYF.

V is TRBV11-2 and J is TRBJ2-7, with 7 bases matching TRBD2. Germline V gene data show CDR1 as SGHAT and CDR2 as FQNNGV. The CDR3 loop spans 14 amino acids. V shed 1 base, J shed 2 bases, and the junction held 2 bases outside the gene matches. The CDR3 DNA reads TGTGCCAGCAGCTTAGGGGACTACGCCTACGAGCAGTACTTC. It codes for CASSLGDYAYEQYF.

This chain links TRBV7-9 with TRBJ2-7; the match to TRBD1 covers 9 bases. The germline CDR1 and CDR2 sequences are SEHNR and FQNEAQ (reference sequence). V lost 6 bases and J lost 4; bases outside the gene matches: 7. The CDR3 sequence is 14 residues long. Here the CDR3 DNA reads TGTGCCAGCAGTCCGGGACAGGGCCCTTACGAGCAGTACTTC. As protein: CASSPGQGPYEQYF. Complete variable domain (other parts from reference TRBV7-9 and TRBJ2-7): DTGVSQNPRHKITKRGQNVTFRCDPISEHNRLYWYRQTLGQGPEFLTYFQNEAQLEKSRLLSDRFSAERPKGSFSTLEIQRTEQGDSAMYLCASSPGQGPYEQYFGPGTRLTVT.

The genes are TRBV27 and TRBJ1-5; TRBD1 matches at 11 bases. Germline V lookup: CDR1 MNHEY, CDR2 SMNVEV (reference sequence). The CDR3 runs 17 residues. Germline trimming cut 1 base from V and 1 base from J; bases unmatched to any gene: 3. Here the CDR3 reads CASSLLGTGGSNQPQHF. CDR3 sequence (DNA): TGTGCCAGCAGTTTATTGGGGACAGGGGGAAGCAATCAGCCCCAGCATTTT.

The rearrangement links TRBV28 to TRBJ1-1; D might be TRBD1 (6 bases). Germline CDR1 and CDR2: MDHEN and SYDVKM. The CDR3 totals 16 residues. The V end was cut by 8 bases, the J end by 2 bases, with 21 bases between. The CDR3 DNA is TGTGCCAGCGCGAGGACAGCTAAAGATTTAAACACTGAAGCTTTCTTT. The encoded protein is CASARTAKDLNTEAFF.

This chain connects TRBV6-1 to TRBJ1-5; 9 bases are a match to TRBD1. CDR1 is MNHNS and CDR2 is SASEGT in the germline V gene. This CDR3 comprises 17 residues. V lost 2 bases, J lost 2 bases, and 7 bases stayed unmatched. The CDR3 spells CASSEPIGDRGNQPQHF. In DNA form, the CDR3 reads TGTGCCAGCAGTGAACCAATTGGGGACAGGGGCAATCAGCCCCAGCATTTT.

The chain joins TRBV6-5 to TRBJ2-1, with a weak D call TRBD1 (6 bases). The CDR3 loop spans 16 amino acids. Germline CDR1 and CDR2: MNHEY and SVGAGI. Trimming removed 1 base from V and 5 bases from J, with 15 bases in between. In nucleotides, the CDR3 is TGTGCCAGCAGTTACTTTCCCGGGACAACCCACAATGAGCAGTTCTTC. Residues: CASSYFPGTTHNEQFF.

The chain has TRBV28 and TRBJ1-5; D is undetermined. Trimming took 7 bases from V and 5 from J, leaving 15 bases between them. Germline V gene data show CDR1 as MDHEN and CDR2 as SYDVKM. The CDR3 totals 14 residues. CDR3 DNA: TGTGCCAGCACCCCCCTCGACAACGATCAGCCCCAGCATTTT. Protein sequence: CASTPLDNDQPQHF.

V gene TRBV27 combines with J gene TRBJ1-5; unclear D gene. Germline lookup yields CDR1 MNHEY and CDR2 SMNVEV (reference sequence). The CDR3 has 17 amino acids. Trimming stripped 0 bases from V and 0 bases from J, with 12 bases between. CDR3 nucleotides: TGTGCCAGCAGTTTATCAGGAGGCGACTATAGCAATCAGCCCCAGCATTTT. Amino acids: CASSLSGGDYSNQPQHF.

This chain joins TRBV9 and TRBJ2-1; D is perhaps TRBD2 (5 bases). V was cut by 4 bases and J by 0 bases, with 14 bases left in between. The germline gives CDR1 SGDLS, CDR2 YYNGEE. This CDR3 is 16 amino acids long. Here the CDR3 reads CASSPSGLNSYNEQFF. The CDR3 DNA sequence: TGTGCCAGCAGCCCTTCAGGACTTAACTCCTACAATGAGCAGTTCTTC. Combining the CDR3 with reference TRBV9 and TRBJ2-1 gives the whole variable domain DSGVTQTPKHLITATGQRVTLRCSPRSGDLSVYWYQQSLDQGLQFLIQYYNGEERAKGNILERFSAQQFPDLHSELNLSSLELGDSALYFCASSPSGLNSYNEQFFGPGTRLTVL.

There are a few counts of this clone. In DNA, the CDR3 is TGTGCCAGCAGCTTAGCTCTTGGGGGGTCTGGTGAGCAGTTCTTC. Its protein is CASSLALGGSGEQFF. The rearrangement joins TRBV7-8 to TRBJ2-1, with D maybe TRBD2 (6 bases). The V gene lost 0 bases and the J gene lost 9 bases, with 15 bases spanning the gap. The CDR3 has 15 amino acids. CDR1 is SGHVS and CDR2 is FQNEAQ in the germline V gene.

The chain recombines TRBV4-3 with TRBJ2-5; no definite D call. The CDR3 has 15 amino acids. Germline V gives CDR1 LGHNA, CDR2 YSLEER. Trimming shortened V by 1 base and J by 5 bases, and 14 bases separated the two germline ends. CDR3 in DNA: TGCGCCAGCAGCCAAGGGTCCGGAGTTGGGGAGACCCAGTACTTC. It specifies CASSQGSGVGETQYF.

CDR3 loop: CASGPRSPLYTGELFF. CDR3 DNA sequence: TGTGCCAGCGGTCCTAGGTCGCCTCTCTACACCGGGGAGCTGTTTTTT. The chain employs TRBV21-1 and TRBJ2-2; the D call in the table, TRBD2, was not verified against the DNA. TRBV21-1 is marked as a pseudogene. The CDR3 contains 16 residues.

This clone was detected only once. The genes are TRBV11-2 and TRBJ1-6; 9 bases agree with TRBD1. CDR3 length: 16 amino acids. In germline, CDR1 is SGHAT, CDR2 FQNNGV. Trimming at V came to 1 base and at J to 9 bases, leaving 7 bases not matched to a gene. CDR3 sequence: CASSLAPGQGVSPLHF. The CDR3 DNA sequence: TGTGCCAGCAGCTTAGCGCCGGGACAGGGTGTTTCACCCCTCCACTTT. Supplemented by reference TRBV11-2 and TRBJ1-6, the full variable domain reads EAGVAQSPRYKIIEKRQSVAFWCNPISGHATLYWYQQILGQGPKLLIQFQNNGVVDDSQLPKDRFSAERLKGVDSTLKIQPAKLEDSAVYLCASSLAPGQGVSPLHFGNGTRLTVT.

The genes are TRBV28 and TRBJ1-5; D is possibly TRBD1 (6 bases). The CDR3 runs to 16 residues. The V end lost 6 bases, the J end lost 2 bases, and 17 bases lay between the germline ends. Looked up from germline, CDR1 is MDHEN and CDR2 is SYDVKM. The CDR3 is CASSLEQGRGNQPQHF. CDR3 sequence (DNA): TGTGCCAGCAGCCTAGAACAGGGAAGGGGCAATCAGCCCCAGCATTTT.

The chain employs TRBV28 and TRBJ2-3, with D possibly being TRBD1 (6 bases). The germline V gene encodes CDR1 MDHEN and CDR2 SYDVKM. The CDR3 contains 14 residues. Trimming shortened V by 8 bases and J by 4 bases, and 16 bases separated the two germline ends. In DNA, the CDR3 is TGTGCCAGCGAGAAGGGGGAGCTTTCAGATACGCAGTATTTT. This encodes CASEKGELSDTQYF. The entire variable domain, with the rest obtained from reference TRBV28 and TRBJ2-3, is as follows: DVKVTQSSRYLVKRTGEKVFLECVQDMDHENMFWYRQDPGLGLRLIYFSYDVKMKEKGDIPEGYSVSREKKERFSLILESASTNQTSMYLCASEKGELSDTQYFGPGTRLTVL.

The CDR3 nucleotides read TGTGCCAGCAGCCCACCGGGACTAAGCACAGATACGCAGTATTTT. Its protein product is CASSPPGLSTDTQYF. The rearrangement links TRBV7-9 to TRBJ2-3, with 7 bases aligning to TRBD2. The CDR3 totals 15 residues. J gave up 0 bases and V 5 bases, and 5 bases lay outside the gene matches. Germline lookup yields CDR1 SEHNR and CDR2 FQNEAQ (reference sequence).

V usage is TRBV9 and J usage is TRBJ2-1; 8 bases line up with TRBD1. The CDR3 totals 15 residues. Germline values: CDR1 SGDLS, CDR2 YYNGEE. The V gene end was trimmed by 4 bases and the J gene end by 7 bases; junction bases not matched to a gene: 10. The chain's CDR3 is CASSTQDRVWNEQFF. The CDR3 bases are TGTGCCAGCAGCACCCAGGACAGGGTCTGGAATGAGCAGTTCTTC.

The chain combines TRBV2 with TRBJ2-3, with D possibly matching TRBD1 (7 bases). V shed 6 bases and J shed 6 bases, with 19 bases lying between them. The germline CDR1 and CDR2 sequences are SNHLY and FYNNEI. This CDR3 has 15 residues. The CDR3 nucleotides are TGTGCCAGCAGCCAGGACAGGTCGGCGGGGGATACGCAGTATTTT. The encoded protein is CASSQDRSAGDTQYF.

The chain carries TRBV4-1 and TRBJ1-2; 8 nucleotides line up with TRBD1. Per germline, CDR1 MGHRA and CDR2 YSYEKL. V trimming: 1 base; J trimming: 1 base; junction bases outside the gene matches: 5. The CDR3 is 16 amino acids. DNA of the CDR3: TGCGCCAGCAGCCAAGGTGCCACAGGGGGTAACTATGGCTACACCTTC. The encoded protein is CASSQGATGGNYGYTF.

The CDR3 loop is CASSRDRDSNYEQYF. The CDR3 DNA sequence: TGTGCCAGCAGCAGAGACCGGGACTCGAACTACGAGCAGTACTTC. V gene TRBV21-1 combines with J gene TRBJ2-7; the table's TRBD2 call for D was not verified on the DNA. TRBV21-1 is given as a pseudogene. The CDR3 sequence is 15 residues long.